The T cell receptor beta chain described here comes from a study of blood T cell repertoires in COVID-19. Authors' analysis steps: Counts of nucleated cells, estimated from reference gene primer amplification, were obtained. Profiling relied on immunoSEQ multiplex PCR, and the TCRdb table lists in-frame clones only, not all of them. For V, J and clone size, that table is used; D and trimming come from the DNA. The data contain a few hundred thousand clones, approximately 90% of them singletons. V dropped 2 bases and J dropped 6; count of bases not matched to a gene: 19. Germline V gene data show CDR1 as KGHDR and CDR2 as SFDVKD. The CDR3 is 20 residues long.

The clonotype comes from a middle-aged woman with acute COVID-19. This chain connects TRBV24-1 to TRBJ2-1; 9 bases align to TRBD2. Material: PBMCs or T cells enriched from blood (not recorded which). CDR3 sequence reads: CATSDSTKRDAGGRFNEQFF. The CDR3, as DNA: TGTGCCACCAGTGATTCCACAAAGAGGGATGCGGGAGGGCGTTTCAATGAGCAGTTCTTC.